A selection of T cell receptor beta chains follows, all from one sample in a study of CD8+CD57+ T cells in acquired aplastic anemia. A single record per CDR3 protein comes from TCRdb applying MiXCR to the reads. The sample has 250,000 to 300,000 distinct CDR3 sequences; approximately 57% are singletons. The specimen was sorted CD4+, CD8+, or CD8+CD57+ T cells (not recorded which) from PBMCs. These receptor sequences come from a human donor with severe aplastic anemia or a healthy control (not recorded which). Both conserved end residues are part of each CDR3.

j_gene | v_gene | CDR3aa
TRBJ2-5 | TRBV9 | CASSGGTSGLETQYF
TRBJ1-3 | TRBV10-3 | CAISWSSGNTIYF
TRBJ1-4 | TRBV20-1 | CSASLRRGRAEKLFF
TRBJ2-3 | TRBV7-2 | CASSLTGTQEQNTQYF
TRBJ2-7 | TRBV7-8 | CASSLVSGEQYF
TRBJ2-7 | TRBV5-4 | CATSLGDPYEQYF
TRBJ1-1 | TRBV29-1 | CSVDTGGSGTEAFF
TRBJ2-3 | TRBV24-1 | CATSDFLAGNTDTQYF
TRBJ1-1 | TRBV7-3 | CASSPTASGLSTEAFF
TRBJ1-2 | TRBV12-3/TRBV12-4 | CASRPSRDRGPNYGYTF
TRBJ2-1 | TRBV7-8 | CATSKGGEYNEQFF
TRBJ2-1 | TRBV9 | CASSVEWQSSYNEQFF
TRBJ1-5 | TRBV2 | CASRFSQGNQPQHF
TRBJ1-6 | TRBV10-3 | CAISVGQNSPLHF
TRBJ2-1 | TRBV20-1 | CSARVDQRGARGGEQFF
TRBJ2-3 | TRBV5-1 | CASSSDRERTSRVTDTQYF
TRBJ1-4 | TRBV20-1 | CSARGGRENEKLFF
TRBJ1-2 | TRBV28 | CASGQGNYGYTF
TRBJ1-1 | TRBV15 | CAASRVSQDGTEAFF
TRBJ1-1 | TRBV5-4 | CASSRTGSNTEAFF
TRBJ1-4 | TRBV2 | CASKPDRTNEKLFF
TRBJ2-3 | TRBV2 | CASSLWRLAGGISTDTQYF
TRBJ2-2 | TRBV5-1 | CASSIGQGGTGELFF
TRBJ2-3 | TRBV20-1 | CSARDDGTSGGPNTQYF
TRBJ1-2 | TRBV19 | CASKGTGPYGYTF
TRBJ1-5 | TRBV12-3/TRBV12-4 | CASSFIGQGNQPQHF
TRBJ1-6 | TRBV10-1 | CATRPWGLEYSPLHF
TRBJ1-2 | TRBV19 | CASSIAGFNYGYTF
TRBJ2-1 | TRBV7-9 | CASSATANEQFF
TRBJ2-1 | TRBV15 | CATSRGLAGFYNEQFF
TRBJ1-1 | TRBV20-1 | CSASSKRDTEAFF
TRBJ2-1 | TRBV20-1 | CSASRDGEFF
TRBJ2-7 | TRBV7-3 | CASSLGLTGLGAYEQYF
TRBJ1-1 | TRBV2 | CAAGETEAFF
TRBJ2-5 | TRBV7-2 | CASSLGRRLAGGRKETQYF
TRBJ2-1 | TRBV6-1 | CASSATSGGYYNEQFF